The 4 T cell receptor beta chains in this list originate from one sample, sequenced in a study of shared clonotypes between healthy human individuals. Produced via immunoSEQ multiplex PCR; TCRdb's table is partial and in-frame only. The sample shows roughly 2 million clones, roughly 96% of them seen only once. Sequenced material: naive CD4+ T cells sorted from blood. Sample subset: CD45RA+ positively selected. The origin of the receptors is a man in his late teens or twenties in good health.

The genes are TRBV7-2 and TRBJ2-5; 13 bases map to TRBD2. Losses at the gene ends were 2 bases for V and 2 bases for J; bases not matched to a gene: 11. The germline CDR1 and CDR2 sequences are SGHTA and FQGNSA. The CDR3 is 19 amino acids. This CDR3 reads CASSLMPGTSGMKQETQYF. The CDR3 DNA follows: TGTGCCAGCAGCTTAATGCCGGGGACTAGCGGGATGAAGCAAGAGACCCAGTACTTC.

The chain has TRBV25-1 and TRBJ1-6; D is undetermined. The CDR3 is 15 residues long. V lost 6 bases and J lost 6, with 15 bases in between. Germline values: CDR1 MGHDK, CDR2 SYGVNS. The CDR3 DNA is TGTGCCAGCAGGAGACGGACGGACCCTAATTCACCCCTCCACTTT. Encoded protein: CASRRRTDPNSPLHF.

This chain connects TRBV27 to TRBJ2-2, with no clear D. This CDR3 contains 15 residues. Looked up from germline, CDR1 is MNHEY and CDR2 is SMNVEV (reference sequence). V was cut by 4 bases and J by 3 bases, with 12 bases left in between. The CDR3 coding sequence is TGTGCCAGCAGTTATGCCAACTCGGACACCGGGGAGCTGTTTTTT. Translating it yields CASSYANSDTGELFF.

The CDR3 here is CASSVEAGRGEQYF. CDR3 sequence (DNA): TGTGCCAGCAGCGTAGAAGCGGGGCGCGGCGAGCAGTACTTC. The V and J genes are TRBV9 and TRBJ2-7; 7 bases fit TRBD2. CDR3 length: 14 amino acids. CDR1 is SGDLS and CDR2 is YYNGEE in the germline V gene. With V trimmed by 0 bases and J by 6 bases, 6 bases remained unmatched.